Presented here are 23 T cell receptor beta chains from one specimen sequenced in a study of neurological immune-mediated disorders. One entry per CDR3 protein, called by TCRdb with MiXCR from the 5' RACE reads. Here the sample spans about 88,000 distinct CDR3 sequences, roughly 3.5% being singletons. Specimen: PBMCs. The receptors stem from a woman between 18 and 30 years old with multiple sclerosis.

Many counts were recorded for this clonotype. The chain recombines TRBV20-1 with TRBJ2-3; 9 nucleotides align to TRBD2. Per the germline V gene, CDR1 is DFQATT and CDR2 is SNEGSKA (reference sequence). CDR3 size: 16 residues. This CDR3 is CSASGGTSSLADTQYF. The CDR3 region has the DNA TGCAGCGCCAGCGGGGGGACTAGCAGCCTGGCGGATACGCAGTATTTT.

This clonotype appeared many times. The CDR3 reads CASSEIKGGGTEAFF. The CDR3 DNA follows: TGCGCCAGCAGTGAGATCAAGGGCGGGGGCACTGAAGCTTTCTTT. V and J are TRBV10-2 and TRBJ1-1, with D possibly being TRBD1 (5 bases). The CDR3 is 15 residues long. Deletions cut 2 bases from V and 4 bases from J, with 14 bases between. CDR1 is WSHSY, CDR2 SAAADI, per germline.

This clonotype was observed at least ten times. The V call is TRBV20-1, the J call TRBJ2-4, with D perhaps given as TRBD1 or TRBD2 (6 bases each). This CDR3 contains 15 residues. The V gene's germline CDR1 is DFQATT and CDR2 SNEGSKA (reference sequence). Trimming cost V 7 bases and J 0 bases, with 16 bases left between them. Written as DNA, the CDR3 is TGCAGTGTTAGGGGGGCAAGTGTAGCCAAAAACATTCAGTACTTC. Translation gives CSVRGASVAKNIQYF.

This clonotype occurred many times. The chain employs TRBV7-2 and TRBJ2-4; D is possibly TRBD1 (7 bases). V dropped 11 bases and J dropped 1 base, with 12 bases sitting between them. Per the germline V gene, CDR1 is SGHTA and CDR2 is FQGNSA. The CDR3 extends over 13 amino acids. CDR3 DNA: TGTGCCTCCGCAGGGGGGGCCAAAAACATTCAGTACTTC. Translating gives CASAGGAKNIQYF.

With regard to this clonotype: Given a much more abundant clone one base away, this may be a read error. This chain joins TRBV2 and TRBJ2-6; 8 nucleotides line up with TRBD1. Germline V CDR1 and CDR2: SNHLY, FYNNEI. The CDR3 extends over 15 amino acids. DNA of the CDR3: TGTGCCAGCAGCGCGACAGGGGTTGGGACCAACGTCCTGACTTTC. This gives the protein CASSATGVGTNVLTF.

This clonotype appeared a few times. The CDR3 sequence is CAIAATSYEQYF. In nucleotides, the CDR3 is TGTGCCATCGCAGCCACTTCCTACGAGCAGTACTTC. This chain joins TRBV10-3 and TRBJ2-7, with D unclear. The V gene's germline CDR1 is ENHRY and CDR2 SYGVKD. Trimming shortened V by 8 bases and J by 1 base, and 9 bases separated the two germline ends. CDR3 length: 12 residues.

This clonotype was seen many times. J is TRBJ2-5 and V is TRBV5-1; the match to TRBD1 covers 10 bases. The V gene end was trimmed by 4 bases and the J gene end by 3 bases; junction bases not matched to a gene: 6. CDR1 SGHRS and CDR2 YFSETQ come from the germline V gene. This CDR3 contains 15 residues. CDR3 bases: TGCGCCAGCAGCGTCTCCGGGACAGGGGAAGAGACCCAGTACTTC. It translates to CASSVSGTGEETQYF.

This clonotype was seen repeatedly, ten times or more. This chain links TRBV7-2 with TRBJ2-1; D is ambiguous. CDR3 size: 14 residues. Germline assignment: CDR1 SGHTA and CDR2 FQGNSA. Trimming removed 4 bases from V and 5 bases from J, with 12 bases in between. The CDR3 reads CASSSYTQHNEQFF. The CDR3 bases are TGTGCCAGCAGCTCTTACACGCAACACAATGAGCAGTTCTTC.

This clonotype was observed many times. The chain combines TRBV6-5 with TRBJ2-5; a weak D match, TRBD2 (5 bases). Trimming left V 2 bases short and J 1 base short, with 8 bases between. CDR1 and CDR2 from the germline V gene are MNHEY and SVGAGI. CDR3 size: 14 residues. The CDR3 protein is CASSYGAGQETQYF. The CDR3 DNA sequence: TGTGCCAGCAGTTACGGCGCGGGCCAAGAGACCCAGTACTTC.

There are many counts of this clonotype. V is TRBV20-1 and J is TRBJ2-7, with TRBD2 matching over 8 bases. The CDR3 is 14 residues long. Germline assignment: CDR1 DFQATT and CDR2 SNEGSKA (reference sequence). With 1 base clipped from V and 4 bases from J, the junction kept 6 bases outside the gene matches. For the CDR3, the DNA is TGCAGTGCTAGAGGCGGGGGGCCAGGGTACGAGCAGTACTTC. Its protein product is CSARGGGPGYEQYF.

This clonotype was observed at least ten times. J is TRBJ2-7 and V is TRBV15; D might be TRBD1 (5 bases). V was pared by 0 bases and J by 6 bases, with 15 bases between. Per germline, CDR1 LNHNV and CDR2 YYDKDF (reference sequence). The length of the CDR3 is 15 residues. The CDR3 DNA follows: TGTGCCACCAGCAGAGATCCAGGGAAGAGCCTCGAGCAGTACTTC. It is translated as CATSRDPGKSLEQYF.

There are many counts of this clonotype. The gene calls are TRBV5-1 and TRBJ1-1; possible D gene TRBD1, 6 bases. The CDR3 runs 12 residues. Trimming took 3 bases from V and 14 from J, leaving 17 bases between them. Germline loops: CDR1 SGHRS, CDR2 YFSETQ. The chain's CDR3 is CASSYNRDTTFF. The DNA of the CDR3 is TGCGCCAGCAGCTATAACCGGGACACTACCTTCTTT.

This clonotype has ten or more counts. This chain links TRBV27 with TRBJ2-4; 7 bases match TRBD1. The CDR3 loop spans 14 amino acids. Looked up from germline, CDR1 is MNHEY and CDR2 is SMNVEV (reference sequence). Trimming cost V 5 bases and J 5 bases; bases outside gene matches: 6. The CDR3 region is CASSRKGAENIQYF. The CDR3 region has the DNA TGTGCCAGCAGTCGTAAGGGGGCCGAAAACATTCAGTACTTC.

This clonotype was seen many times. The V and J genes are TRBV7-9 and TRBJ1-6, with D perhaps matching TRBD1 (5 bases). The CDR3 consists of 15 residues. Germline CDR1 SEHNR, CDR2 FQNEAQ (reference sequence). The V and J ends lost 1 base and 5 bases respectively, with 9 bases between them. CDR3 nucleotide sequence: TGTGCCAGCAGCTTAGGGGGCCGTGATAATTCACCCCTCCACTTT. It is translated as CASSLGGRDNSPLHF.

Points on this clonotype: One junction end does not reproduce the germline sequence, and a read error may be involved. V is TRBV18 and J is TRBJ2-6; TRBD1 might be the D (5 bases). The CDR3 has 14 amino acids. Per the germline V gene, CDR1 is KGHSH and CDR2 is LQKENI. CDR3 loop: CASSPSSGASVPTF. The CDR3 coding sequence is TGTGCCAGCTCACCGAGCTCTGGGGCCAGCGTCCCGACTTTC.

This clonotype was found many times. The gene calls are TRBV20-1 and TRBJ2-1; 8 bases are shared with TRBD1. The J segment lost 3 bases and the V segment lost 0 bases, leaving 1 base of the junction unmatched. CDR3 length: 14 amino acids. Germline V CDR1 and CDR2: DFQATT, SNEGSKA (reference sequence). Here the CDR3 reads CSARETGVYNEQFF. The CDR3 DNA follows: TGCAGTGCTAGAGAGACAGGGGTCTACAATGAGCAGTTCTTC.

This clonotype has at least ten counts. The chain recombines TRBV16 with TRBJ2-7, with D uncertain. The CDR3 runs 12 residues. Germline loops: CDR1 KGHSY, CDR2 FQNENV. V was cut by 1 base and J by 10 bases, with 11 bases left in between. Here the CDR3 reads CASSQFDPLQYF. The CDR3 DNA sequence: TGTGCCAGCAGCCAATTTGACCCCTTACAGTACTTC.

This clonotype was observed a few times. A much larger clone differs from this one at a single base, so this may be a read error. This chain joins TRBV7-2 and TRBJ2-3, with D unresolved. CDR3 length equals 12 residues. CDR1 and CDR2 (germline): SGHTA, FQGNSA. CDR3 bases: TGTGCCAGCAGCTTAGCGGTGGATAAGCAGTATTTT. It specifies CASSLAVDKQYF.

This clonotype was seen ten or more times. This rearrangement joins TRBV16 to TRBJ1-2, with D unresolved. CDR3 length: 11 amino acids. V lost 1 base, J lost 8 bases, and 5 bases lay in between. Germline loops: CDR1 KGHSY, CDR2 FQNENV. The chain's CDR3 is CASSQWRGYTF. The CDR3 nucleotides read TGTGCCAGCAGCCAATGGCGAGGCTACACCTTC.

This clonotype was seen ten or more times. The chain recombines TRBV4-2 with TRBJ1-2, with D uncertain. CDR1 and CDR2 (germline): LGHNA, YNFKEQ. This CDR3 comprises 12 residues. V was cut by 1 base and J by 14 bases, with 14 bases left in between. CDR3 bases: TGTGCCAGCAGCCAAGTCCCCGGGTCGAAGACCTTC. This encodes CASSQVPGSKTF.

This clonotype was found many times. The rearrangement joins TRBV20-1 to TRBJ2-1; D gene unclear. Trimming removed 4 bases from V and 2 bases from J, with 21 bases in between. Germline CDR1 DFQATT, CDR2 SNEGSKA (reference sequence). This CDR3 contains 17 residues. CDR3 sequence reads: CSAKERANPGPYNEQFF. DNA for the CDR3: TGCAGTGCTAAGGAACGGGCCAACCCCGGGCCCTACAATGAGCAGTTCTTC.

This clonotype has a count of ten or more. One junction end does not reproduce the germline sequence, and a read error may be involved. This chain uses TRBV20-1 with TRBJ2-7; TRBD2 matches at 7 bases. Germline CDR1 is DFQATT and CDR2 is SNEGSKA (reference sequence). The CDR3 length is 13 residues. The CDR3 reads CSAPVGGLNNLRF. CDR3 DNA sequence: TGCAGTGCTCCAGTGGGGGGGTTGAATAATCTACGCTTC.

Ten or more counts support this clonotype. The chain employs TRBV5-1 and TRBJ1-2; a possible D gene is TRBD1 (6 bases). CDR1 and CDR2 from the germline V gene are SGHRS and YFSETQ. This CDR3 has 13 amino acids. The germline V and J ends were trimmed by 7 bases and 4 bases, with 14 bases remaining between them. The CDR3 loop reads CASRQDSFYGYTF. The DNA for the CDR3 is TGCGCCAGCCGACAGGATTCTTTCTATGGCTACACCTTC.